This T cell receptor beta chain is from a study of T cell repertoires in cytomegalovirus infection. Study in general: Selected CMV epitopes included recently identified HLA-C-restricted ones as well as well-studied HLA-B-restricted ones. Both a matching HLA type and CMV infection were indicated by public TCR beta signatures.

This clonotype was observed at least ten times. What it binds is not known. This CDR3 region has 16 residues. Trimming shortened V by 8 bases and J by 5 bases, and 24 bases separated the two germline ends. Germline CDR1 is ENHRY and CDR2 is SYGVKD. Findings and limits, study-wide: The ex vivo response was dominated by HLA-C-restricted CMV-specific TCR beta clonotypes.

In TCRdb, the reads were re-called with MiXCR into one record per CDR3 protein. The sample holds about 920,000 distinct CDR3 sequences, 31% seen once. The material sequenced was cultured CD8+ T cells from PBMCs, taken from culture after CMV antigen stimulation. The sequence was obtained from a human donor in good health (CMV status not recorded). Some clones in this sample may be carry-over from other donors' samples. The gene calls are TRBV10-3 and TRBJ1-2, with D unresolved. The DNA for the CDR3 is TGTGCCATCCTTATCCTAGCTGGGGAAGGACTGTATGGCTACACCTTC. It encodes CAILILAGEGLYGYTF.